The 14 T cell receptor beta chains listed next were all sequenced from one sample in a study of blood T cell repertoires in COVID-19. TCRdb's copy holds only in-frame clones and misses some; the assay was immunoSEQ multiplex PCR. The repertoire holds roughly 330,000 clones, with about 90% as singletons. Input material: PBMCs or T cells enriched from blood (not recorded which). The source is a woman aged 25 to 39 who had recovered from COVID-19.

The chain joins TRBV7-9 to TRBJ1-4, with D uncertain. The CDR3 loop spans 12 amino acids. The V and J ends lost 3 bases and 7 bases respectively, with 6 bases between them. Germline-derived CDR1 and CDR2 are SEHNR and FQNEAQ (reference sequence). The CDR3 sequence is CASSFGSEKLFF. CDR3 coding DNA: TGTGCCAGCAGCTTCGGTTCTGAAAAACTGTTTTTT.

CDR3 DNA: TGTGCCAGCAGTGAACTACCTGGGACTTTCGCTGGTCAGCCCCAGCATTTT. Its protein is CASSELPGTFAGQPQHF. This chain joins TRBV6-1 and TRBJ1-5, with a weak D call TRBD1 (5 bases). The CDR3 has 17 residues. Trimming pared 2 bases from V and 6 bases from J, leaving 20 bases between. Germline CDR1 MNHNS, CDR2 SASEGT.

The CDR3 here is CASSQVSVGGYTF. The DNA of the CDR3 is TGTGCCAGCAGCCAGGTCTCCGTGGGCGGCTACACCTTC. V gene TRBV14 combines with J gene TRBJ1-2; D remains ambiguous. Germline V gene data show CDR1 as SGHDN and CDR2 as FVKESK. This CDR3 is 13 amino acids long. Trimming removed 3 bases from V and 8 bases from J, with 13 bases in between.

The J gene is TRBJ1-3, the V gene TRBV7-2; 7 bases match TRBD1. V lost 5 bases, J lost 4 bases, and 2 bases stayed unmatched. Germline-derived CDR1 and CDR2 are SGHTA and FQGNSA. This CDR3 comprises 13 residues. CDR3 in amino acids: CASSADRGNTIYF. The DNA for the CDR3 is TGTGCCAGCAGCGCGGACAGGGGAAACACCATATATTTT.

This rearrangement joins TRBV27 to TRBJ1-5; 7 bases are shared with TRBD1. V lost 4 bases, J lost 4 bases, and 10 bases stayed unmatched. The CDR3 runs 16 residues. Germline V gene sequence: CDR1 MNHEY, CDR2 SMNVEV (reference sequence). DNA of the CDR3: TGTGCCAGCAGTTCGGACAGGTCCTCGGGAAATCAGCCCCAGCATTTT. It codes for CASSSDRSSGNQPQHF.

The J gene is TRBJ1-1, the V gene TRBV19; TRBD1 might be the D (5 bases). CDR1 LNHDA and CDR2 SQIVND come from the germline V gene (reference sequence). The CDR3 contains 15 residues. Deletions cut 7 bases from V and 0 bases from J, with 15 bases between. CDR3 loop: CASILRGGMNTEAFF. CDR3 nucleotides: TGTGCCAGTATCTTACGCGGGGGTATGAACACTGAAGCTTTCTTT. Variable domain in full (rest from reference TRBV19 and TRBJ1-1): DGGITQSPKYLFRKEGQNVTLSCEQNLNHDAMYWYRQDPGQGLRLIYYSQIVNDFQKGDIAEGYSVSREKKESFPLTVTSAQKNPTAFYLCASILRGGMNTEAFFGQGTRLTVV.

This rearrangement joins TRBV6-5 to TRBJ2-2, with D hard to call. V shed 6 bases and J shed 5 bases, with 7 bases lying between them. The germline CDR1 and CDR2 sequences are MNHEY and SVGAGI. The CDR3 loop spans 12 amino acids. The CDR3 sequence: CASSLGTGELFF. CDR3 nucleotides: TGTGCCAGCAGCCTCGGGACCGGGGAGCTGTTTTTT.

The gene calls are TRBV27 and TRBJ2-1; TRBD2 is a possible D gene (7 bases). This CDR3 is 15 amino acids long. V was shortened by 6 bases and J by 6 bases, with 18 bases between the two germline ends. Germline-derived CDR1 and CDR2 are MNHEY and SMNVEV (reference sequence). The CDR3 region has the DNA TGTGCCAGCAGCCCTAGGTGGGGGGGCATCAATGAGCAGTTCTTC. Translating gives CASSPRWGGINEQFF.

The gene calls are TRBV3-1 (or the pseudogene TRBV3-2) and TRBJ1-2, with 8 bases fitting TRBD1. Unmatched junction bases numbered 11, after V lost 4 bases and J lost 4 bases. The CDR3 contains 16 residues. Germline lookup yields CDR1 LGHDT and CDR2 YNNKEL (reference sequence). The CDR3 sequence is CASSPTGQGEAYGYTF. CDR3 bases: TGTGCCAGCAGCCCGACCGGACAGGGAGAGGCCTATGGCTACACCTTC.

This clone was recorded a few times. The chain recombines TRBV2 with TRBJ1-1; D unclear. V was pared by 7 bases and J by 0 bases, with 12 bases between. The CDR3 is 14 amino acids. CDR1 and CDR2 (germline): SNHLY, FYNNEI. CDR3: CASKQTFLNTEAFF. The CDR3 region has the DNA TGTGCCAGCAAGCAAACCTTTTTGAACACTGAAGCTTTCTTT.

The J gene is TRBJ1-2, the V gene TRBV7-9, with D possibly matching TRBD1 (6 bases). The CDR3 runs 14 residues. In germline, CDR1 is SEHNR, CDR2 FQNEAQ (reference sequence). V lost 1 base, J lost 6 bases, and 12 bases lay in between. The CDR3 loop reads CASSLGGLLHGYTF. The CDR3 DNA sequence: TGTGCCAGCAGCTTAGGGGGGCTGTTGCATGGCTACACCTTC.

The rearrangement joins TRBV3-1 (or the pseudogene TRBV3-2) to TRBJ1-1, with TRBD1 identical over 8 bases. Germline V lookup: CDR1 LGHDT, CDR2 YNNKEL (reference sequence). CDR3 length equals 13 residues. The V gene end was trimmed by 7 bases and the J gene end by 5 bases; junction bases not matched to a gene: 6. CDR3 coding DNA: TGTGCCAGCACGCAGGGGGCTTGGACTGAAGCTTTCTTT. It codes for CASTQGAWTEAFF.

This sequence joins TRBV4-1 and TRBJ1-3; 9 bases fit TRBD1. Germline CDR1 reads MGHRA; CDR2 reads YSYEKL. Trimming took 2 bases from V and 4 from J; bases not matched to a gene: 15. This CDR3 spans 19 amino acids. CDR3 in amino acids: CASSQRGPSGQGSGNTIYF. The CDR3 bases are TGCGCCAGCAGCCAACGGGGCCCATCGGGACAGGGTTCCGGAAACACCATATATTTT.

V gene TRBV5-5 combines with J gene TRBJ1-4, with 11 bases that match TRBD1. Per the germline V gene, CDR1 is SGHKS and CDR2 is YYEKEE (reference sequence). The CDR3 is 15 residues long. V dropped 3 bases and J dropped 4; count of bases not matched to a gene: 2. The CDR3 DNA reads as TGTGCCAGCAGCTACGGGACAGGGGGTAATGAAAAACTGTTTTTT. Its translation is CASSYGTGGNEKLFF.